This TCR beta chain was found in a study of T cells in Graves' hyperthyroidism and ophthalmopathy. Patients were aged 18 to 65, had disease duration under 2 months, and had newly diagnosed hyperthyroidism. Patients having uncontrolled infection, another autoimmune disease, pregnancy or lactation were not included. The study's findings and limits: The majority of expanded thyroid clonotypes above 0.001 also appeared in blood.

This clonotype was observed a handful of times. What it recognizes is unknown. RNA transcripts yielded amplified TCR beta CDR3 regions. A first-round RT-PCR of the TCR CDR3 used the HTBI primer set. TCRdb analysed the multiplex PCR reads with MiXCR anew, one entry per CDR3 protein. The data show 550,000 to 600,000 distinct CDR3 sequences, around 15% seen once. Looked up from germline, CDR1 is LGHNT and CDR2 is FRNRAP. Trimming stripped 2 bases from V and 5 bases from J, with 15 bases between. The CDR3 totals 15 residues. V is TRBV12-5 and J is TRBJ1-1, with D unclear. The sequence was collected from a woman younger than 30 with Graves' hyperthyroidism. Sequenced sample: blood. The CDR3 reads CASGLPPGLGTEAFF. Here the CDR3 DNA reads TGTGCTAGTGGTTTGCCACCGGGTCTGGGGACTGAAGCTTTCTTT.